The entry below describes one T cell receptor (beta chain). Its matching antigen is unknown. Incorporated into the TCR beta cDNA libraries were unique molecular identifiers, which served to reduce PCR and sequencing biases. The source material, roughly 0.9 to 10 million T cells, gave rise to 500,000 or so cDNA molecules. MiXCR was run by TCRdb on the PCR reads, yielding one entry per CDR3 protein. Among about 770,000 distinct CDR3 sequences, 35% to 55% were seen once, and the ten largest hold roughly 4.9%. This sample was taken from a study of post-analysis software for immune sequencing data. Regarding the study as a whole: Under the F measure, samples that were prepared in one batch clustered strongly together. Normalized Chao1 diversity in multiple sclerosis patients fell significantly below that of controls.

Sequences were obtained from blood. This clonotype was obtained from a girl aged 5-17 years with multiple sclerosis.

CDR3 in DNA: TGCAGCGTTGAAGGGGGGCCGGATGGCAAAAACATTCAGTACTTC. Translated, it gives CSVEGGPDGKNIQYF. J is TRBJ2-4 and V is TRBV29-1, with a possible D match to TRBD1 (6 bases). In germline, CDR1 is SQVTM, CDR2 ANQGSEA. The CDR3 is 15 amino acids. V lost 1 base and J 3 bases, leaving 13 bases between the germline ends.